The clone carrying this T cell receptor (beta chain) was counted only a few times. Its antigen is still unknown. The sample belongs to a study of T cell repertoires in cytomegalovirus infection. Whole-study context: It was the public TCR beta signatures that indicated both CMV infection and matching HLA type.

TCRdb fed the reads into MiXCR, producing one record per CDR3 protein. The sample holds over 95,000 distinct CDR3 sequences, about 30% seen once. Germline V gives CDR1 MNHNY, CDR2 SVGAGI (reference sequence). This CDR3 contains 18 residues. J gave up 4 bases and V 1 base, and 15 bases lay outside the gene matches. The sample here was CD8+ T cells from cultured PBMCs, taken from culture after CMV antigen stimulation. The clonotype originates from a human donor in good health (CMV status not recorded). Some clones in this sample may be carry-over from other donors' samples. V and J are TRBV6-6 and TRBJ1-1, with 7 bases that match TRBD1. The CDR3: CASSYYVGTDSFATEAFF. In DNA form, the CDR3 reads TGTGCCAGCAGTTACTATGTGGGGACAGACTCCTTCGCCACTGAAGCTTTCTTT.